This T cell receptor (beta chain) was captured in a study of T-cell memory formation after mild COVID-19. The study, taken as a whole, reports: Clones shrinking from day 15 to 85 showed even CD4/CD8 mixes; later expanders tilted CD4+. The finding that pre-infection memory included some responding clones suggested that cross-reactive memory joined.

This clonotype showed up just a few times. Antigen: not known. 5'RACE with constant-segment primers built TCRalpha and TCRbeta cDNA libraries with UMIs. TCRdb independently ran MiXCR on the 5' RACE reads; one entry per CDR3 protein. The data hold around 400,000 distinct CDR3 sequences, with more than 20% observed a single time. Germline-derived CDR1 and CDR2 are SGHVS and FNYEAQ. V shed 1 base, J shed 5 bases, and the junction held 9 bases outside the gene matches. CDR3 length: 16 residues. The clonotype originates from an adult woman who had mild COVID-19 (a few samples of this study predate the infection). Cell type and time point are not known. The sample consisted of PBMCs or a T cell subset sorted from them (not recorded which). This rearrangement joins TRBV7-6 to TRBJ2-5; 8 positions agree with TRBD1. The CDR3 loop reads CASSLGMAGGWETQYF. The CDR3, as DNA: TGTGCCAGCAGCTTAGGAATGGCAGGGGGCTGGGAGACCCAGTACTTC.